This T cell receptor beta chain was observed in a study of shared clonotypes between healthy human individuals. Whole-study results and caveats: Clonotypes which were not shared had lower generation probabilities than clonotypes that all four donors shared.

As for this clone: Its antigen is unknown.

CD8 memory merged CD45RO+ cells and CCR7-negative CD45RA+ TemRA cells into one population. The assay was immunoSEQ multiplex PCR, and TCRdb's table has in-frame clones only and misses some. The table shows approximately 400,000 clones, with 96% occurring only once. The receptor was isolated from a man aged 30 to 45 in good health. Sequencing used memory CD8+ T cells sorted from blood. The subset denotes: CD45RO+ cells pooled with CCR7-negative TemRA cells.

The CDR3 here is CASSLFLGEPYNEQFF. The CDR3 region has the DNA TGTGCCAGCAGCTTATTTCTTGGGGAGCCCTACAATGAGCAGTTCTTC. The chain recombines TRBV7-6 with TRBJ2-1; maybe TRBD2 (5 bases). The CDR3 loop spans 16 amino acids. V lost 2 bases to trimming and J lost 2 bases, with 13 bases between them. Germline V gene data show CDR1 as SGHVS and CDR2 as FNYEAQ.